The rows below give T cell receptor beta chains drawn from one sample of a study of blood T cell repertoires in COVID-19. Sequencing used immunoSEQ multiplex PCR; TCRdb keeps in-frame clones, though not all of them. The repertoire holds under 250,000 clones, with 65% to 85% as singletons. What was sequenced was peripheral blood. These receptors were taken from a man aged 45-65 years with active or convalescent COVID-19. Each CDR3 is given without its conserved first and last residue. Fields, in order: CDR3 length, clone size, V gene, CDR3 protein. Rows may omit the clone size; those that give it use once, few, many or a size class.

CDR3 length: 14; clone size: NA; V gene: TRBV7-9; CDR3 protein: ASLRSPGTDPYEQY
CDR3 length: 13; clone size: NA; V gene: TRBV29-1; CDR3 protein: SVGIRQGFGYEQY
CDR3 length: 14; clone size: NA; V gene: TRBV19; CDR3 protein: ASSRREGGMVTEAF
CDR3 length: 10; clone size: NA; V gene: TRBV30; CDR3 protein: AWSRPSSPLH
CDR3 length: 12; clone size: few; V gene: TRBV28; CDR3 protein: ASSLSRGLIEAF
CDR3 length: 14; clone size: NA; V gene: TRBV19; CDR3 protein: ASQAGTGRVTGELF
CDR3 length: 11; clone size: once; V gene: TRBV9; CDR3 protein: ASSAGVAYEQF
CDR3 length: 11; clone size: NA; V gene: TRBV6-5; CDR3 protein: ASLLADQETQY
CDR3 length: 9; clone size: NA; V gene: TRBV27; CDR3 protein: ASSLRGEQY
CDR3 length: 13; clone size: once; V gene: TRBV4-3; CDR3 protein: ASSQAGSPVTEAF
CDR3 length: 14; clone size: NA; V gene: TRBV27; CDR3 protein: ASRPPGLAYQDTQY
CDR3 length: 14; clone size: once; V gene: TRBV6-5; CDR3 protein: ASSYELAGGAYEQY
CDR3 length: 11; clone size: NA; V gene: TRBV7-9; CDR3 protein: ASSLRRDSPLH
CDR3 length: 12; clone size: NA; V gene: TRBV14; CDR3 protein: ASSQSGTKETQY
CDR3 length: 20; clone size: NA; V gene: TRBV21-1; CDR3 protein: ASSTESSSRLAGGHVPGELF
CDR3 length: 12; clone size: few; V gene: TRBV6-5; CDR3 protein: ASSPQGGLGKLF
CDR3 length: 13; clone size: once; V gene: TRBV2; CDR3 protein: ASSEGGSITGELF
CDR3 length: 12; clone size: NA; V gene: TRBV6-5; CDR3 protein: ASSSGTGDLEAF
CDR3 length: 14; clone size: once; V gene: TRBV2; CDR3 protein: ASRSSLGTGINEQF
CDR3 length: 9; clone size: NA; V gene: TRBV6-6; CDR3 protein: ATQDNYGYT
CDR3 length: 11; clone size: NA; V gene: TRBV14; CDR3 protein: ASSQAGSYEQY
CDR3 length: 15; clone size: NA; V gene: TRBV6-4; CDR3 protein: ASSPAVKTLAKNIQY
CDR3 length: 11; clone size: NA; V gene: TRBV7-9; CDR3 protein: ASSPINGYEQF
CDR3 length: 14; clone size: NA; V gene: TRBV23-1; CDR3 protein: ASSQWTQGCWQPQH
CDR3 length: 11; clone size: NA; V gene: TRBV4-2; CDR3 protein: ASSRAGTGELF
CDR3 length: 14; clone size: NA; V gene: TRBV2; CDR3 protein: ASTLTRAGGTDTQY
CDR3 length: 12; clone size: few; V gene: TRBV7-9; CDR3 protein: ASSLEGQGAEQF
CDR3 length: 16; clone size: NA; V gene: TRBV5-1; CDR3 protein: ASSSTGQGVANTGELF
CDR3 length: 12; clone size: NA; V gene: TRBV5-1; CDR3 protein: ASSPWPRSYEQY
CDR3 length: 12; clone size: NA; V gene: TRBV27; CDR3 protein: ASMTGFMNTEAF
CDR3 length: 13; clone size: NA; V gene: TRBV7-9; CDR3 protein: ASSHGRGRTDTQY
CDR3 length: 14; clone size: once; V gene: TRBV19; CDR3 protein: ASSTRQGAGNQPQH
CDR3 length: 14; clone size: NA; V gene: TRBV5-1; CDR3 protein: ASSFGLAGDGGELF
CDR3 length: 12; clone size: NA; V gene: TRBV19; CDR3 protein: ASSTQTGGETQY
CDR3 length: 13; clone size: NA; V gene: TRBV7-2; CDR3 protein: ASSLRVGDSYGYT
CDR3 length: 15; clone size: NA; V gene: TRBV18; CDR3 protein: ASSGQVGGGSYNEQF
CDR3 length: 9; clone size: NA; V gene: TRBV19; CDR3 protein: ASSEGGVQY
CDR3 length: 11; clone size: NA; V gene: TRBV5-1; CDR3 protein: ASTLSGVTEAF
CDR3 length: 12; clone size: NA; V gene: TRBV9; CDR3 protein: ASSASLDPGELF
CDR3 length: 15; clone size: NA; V gene: TRBV5-6; CDR3 protein: ASSLASHNRGNQPQH
CDR3 length: 13; clone size: medium-sized; V gene: TRBV27; CDR3 protein: ASSSGTVYNQPQH
CDR3 length: 13; clone size: NA; V gene: TRBV30; CDR3 protein: AWSGKQGGDEKLF
CDR3 length: 13; clone size: NA; V gene: TRBV18; CDR3 protein: ASSPPNRIQETQY
CDR3 length: 15; clone size: NA; V gene: TRBV5-8; CDR3 protein: ASSLDRGSPFNQPQH
CDR3 length: 12; clone size: NA; V gene: TRBV15; CDR3 protein: ATSRDPDYLAQY
CDR3 length: 11; clone size: NA; V gene: TRBV28; CDR3 protein: ASSSVSNQPQH
CDR3 length: 12; clone size: NA; V gene: TRBV6-2/TRBV6-3; CDR3 protein: ASSYSYPGTEAF
CDR3 length: 14; clone size: NA; V gene: TRBV7-6; CDR3 protein: ASSLTGGGPEETQY
CDR3 length: 12; clone size: NA; V gene: TRBV10-1; CDR3 protein: ASSEGLALDTQY
CDR3 length: 17; clone size: NA; V gene: TRBV4-3; CDR3 protein: ASSQSPWTSGGLTDTQY
CDR3 length: 13; clone size: once; V gene: TRBV7-9; CDR3 protein: ASSLFTGFSYEQY
CDR3 length: 11; clone size: NA; V gene: TRBV5-1; CDR3 protein: ASSAGINYGYT
CDR3 length: 14; clone size: NA; V gene: TRBV2; CDR3 protein: ASRGLAGAAYNEQF
CDR3 length: 12; clone size: NA; V gene: TRBV2; CDR3 protein: ASSGEEGPYEQY
CDR3 length: 14; clone size: NA; V gene: TRBV28; CDR3 protein: ASIPPGQGLNTEAF
CDR3 length: 12; clone size: NA; V gene: TRBV29-1; CDR3 protein: SVERGGSGETQY
CDR3 length: 18; clone size: NA; V gene: TRBV15; CDR3 protein: ATSREILGPGGNPTDTQY
CDR3 length: 13; clone size: NA; V gene: TRBV6-5; CDR3 protein: AGTYGTSGSNEQF